A single sample gave rise to the 20 T cell receptor beta chains below, sequenced in a study of blood T cell repertoires in COVID-19. Assay used: immunoSEQ multiplex PCR; TCRdb lists only in-frame clones, some missing. The sample has 150,000 or so clones, around 91% seen once. Source material: peripheral blood. All receptors come from a man between 18 and 29 years old with COVID-19, enrolled during active disease.

The chain links TRBV28 to TRBJ2-7; tentatively, D is TRBD2 (6 bases). This CDR3 spans 14 amino acids. The germline V gene encodes CDR1 MDHEN and CDR2 SYDVKM. V dropped 2 bases and J dropped 3 bases, with 11 bases sitting between them. In nucleotides, the CDR3 is TGTGCCAGCAGTTTAAGGGCGGGGATCTACGAGCAGTACTTC. Residues: CASSLRAGIYEQYF.

The chain combines TRBV7-9 with TRBJ2-1, with 9 bases lining up with TRBD2. After removal of 4 bases from V and 10 bases from J, the junction contained 5 bases not matched to a gene. The CDR3 has 13 residues. The V gene's germline CDR1 is SEHNR and CDR2 FQNEAQ (reference sequence). CDR3 amino acids: CASSSLAGVEQFF. The CDR3 nucleotides are TGTGCCAGCAGCTCCTTAGCGGGAGTGGAGCAGTTCTTC.

The V and J genes are TRBV6-2 or TRBV6-3 and TRBJ1-5; D perhaps matches TRBD1 (6 bases). Trimming pared 5 bases from V and 2 bases from J, leaving 13 bases between. CDR1 and CDR2 from the germline V gene are MNHEY and SVGEGT. The CDR3 sequence is 15 residues long. CDR3 sequence (DNA): TGTGCCAGCAGTACCGTGGGACAACGCAATCAGCCCCAGCATTTT. It specifies CASSTVGQRNQPQHF.

V and J are TRBV7-9 and TRBJ2-5; TRBD2 matches at 14 bases. Looked up from germline, CDR1 is SEHNR and CDR2 is FQNEAQ (reference sequence). The CDR3 extends over 19 amino acids. With 5 bases clipped from V and 2 bases from J, the junction kept 13 bases outside the gene matches. The CDR3 sequence is CASSQLGLAGVTIQETQYF. CDR3 coding DNA: TGTGCCAGCAGCCAACTGGGACTAGCGGGGGTAACTATTCAAGAGACCCAGTACTTC.

The rearrangement joins TRBV29-1 to TRBJ1-1, with no clear D. Germline assignment: CDR1 SQVTM and CDR2 ANQGSEA. Trimming shortened V by 6 bases and J by 6 bases, and 20 bases separated the two germline ends. CDR3 size: 14 residues. CDR3 sequence: CSVAVGRGDSEAFF. The CDR3 DNA is TGCAGCGTCGCCGTCGGACGGGGAGACTCTGAAGCTTTCTTT.

V gene TRBV4-1 combines with J gene TRBJ2-6; possibly TRBD1 for D (5 bases). This CDR3 comprises 19 residues. The ends were cut back, 0 bases at V and 4 bases at J, with 19 bases in the middle. The germline V gene has CDR1 MGHRA and CDR2 YSYEKL. In DNA, the CDR3 is TGCGCCAGCAGCCAAGATGTGAAGGGGTGGCCATCCGGGGCCAACGTCCTGACTTTC. Protein sequence: CASSQDVKGWPSGANVLTF.

V and J are TRBV28 and TRBJ1-3; D uncertain. This CDR3 has 14 amino acids. V was shortened by 6 bases and J by 7 bases, with 16 bases between the two germline ends. Germline CDR1 is MDHEN and CDR2 is SYDVKM. CDR3 sequence: CASSEIPGGNTIYF. The CDR3 DNA reads as TGTGCCAGCAGCGAAATCCCCGGCGGCAACACCATATATTTT.

This clone was found once. The chain employs TRBV7-8 and TRBJ1-2; the D is unclear. CDR1 and CDR2 from the germline V gene are SGHVS and FQNEAQ. Trimming removed 4 bases at V and 11 bases at J, with 11 bases between. The length of the CDR3 is 11 residues. CDR3 sequence (DNA): TGTGCCAGCAGCTCAACCCGGACTTACACCTTC. Translating it yields CASSSTRTYTF.

The rearrangement joins TRBV6-4 to TRBJ1-1, with a possible D match to TRBD1 (5 bases). This CDR3 region has 14 residues. V lost 8 bases, J lost 0 bases, and 13 bases lay in between. Germline V gene lookup returns CDR1 MRHNA and CDR2 SNTAGT. CDR3 residues: CASGTRGMNTEAFF. Written as DNA, the CDR3 is TGTGCCAGCGGTACCCGGGGGATGAACACTGAAGCTTTCTTT.

In regard to this clone: Sequence at one end of the junction differs from germline and may be a read error. The chain has TRBV30 and TRBJ1-4; a possible D gene is TRBD1 (6 bases). CDR3 length equals 13 residues. The germline gives CDR1 GTSNPN, CDR2 SVGIG (reference sequence). CDR3 coding DNA: TGTGCCTGGATGGACAGTGAAGATGAAAAACTGCTTTTT. Protein product: CAWMDSEDEKLLF.

This clone has a single count. The chain has TRBV9 and TRBJ1-1; D is undetermined. This CDR3 contains 14 residues. V was pared by 0 bases and J by 1 base, with 7 bases between. From germline, CDR1 is SGDLS and CDR2 YYNGEE. The CDR3 spells CASSVAGENTEAFF. The CDR3 bases are TGTGCCAGCAGCGTAGCCGGGGAGAACACTGAAGCTTTCTTT.

This rearrangement joins TRBV4-3 to TRBJ2-7; no clear D gene. The CDR3 is made up of 13 amino acids. Trimming left V 4 bases short and J 4 bases short, with 11 bases between. Germline-derived CDR1 and CDR2 are LGHNA and YSLEER. CDR3 sequence reads: CASSPTASYEQYF. The CDR3 DNA is TGCGCCAGCAGCCCGACCGCTAGTTACGAGCAGTACTTC.

V gene TRBV9 combines with J gene TRBJ2-2; D ambiguous. Germline values: CDR1 SGDLS, CDR2 YYNGEE. V was clipped by 4 bases and J by 7 bases, with 14 bases between them. This CDR3 contains 14 residues. The CDR3 bases are TGTGCCAGCAGCTTTGTTAGTTCTGACGGGGAGCTGTTTTTT. Protein product: CASSFVSSDGELFF.

This clone was recorded a few times. The chain recombines TRBV10-1 with TRBJ2-1, with TRBD2 identical over 7 bases. The length of the CDR3 is 16 residues. J gave up 2 bases and V 2 bases, and 6 bases lay outside the gene matches. CDR1 is WNHNN and CDR2 is SYGVQD in the germline V gene (reference sequence). In DNA, the CDR3 is TGCGCCAGCAGTGAGGCGGGGGTCTCCCCCTACAATGAGCAGTTCTTC. Translated: CASSEAGVSPYNEQFF.

As for this clone: The same CDR3 is also encoded by other DNA sequences in this sample. The rearrangement links TRBV7-2 to TRBJ2-3; the match to TRBD2 covers 8 bases. CDR3 length: 16 amino acids. Germline trimming cut 1 base from V and 4 bases from J; bases unmatched to any gene: 7. The germline gives CDR1 SGHTA, CDR2 FQGNSA. CDR3 DNA sequence: TGTGCCAGCAGCTTAGGAGGCGGGAGGACCCCAGATACGCAGTATTTT. Translation gives CASSLGGGRTPDTQYF.

The rearrangement joins TRBV27 to TRBJ2-3, with D perhaps TRBD2 (5 bases). Germline V lookup: CDR1 MNHEY, CDR2 SMNVEV (reference sequence). V dropped 0 bases and J dropped 5 bases, with 15 bases sitting between them. The CDR3 is made up of 16 amino acids. CDR3: CASSLSGPWAGDTQYF. As DNA, the CDR3 is TGTGCCAGCAGTTTATCGGGCCCCTGGGCGGGAGATACGCAGTATTTT.

The V call is TRBV5-6, the J call TRBJ2-2; 7 nucleotides match TRBD1. Trimming at V came to 3 bases and at J to 3 bases, leaving 2 bases not matched to a gene. Germline CDR1 reads SGHDT; CDR2 reads YYEEEE. The CDR3 spans 14 residues. The DNA of the CDR3 is TGTGCCAGCAGCTCAGGGACAGACACCGGGGAGCTGTTTTTT. Encoded protein: CASSSGTDTGELFF.

The J gene is TRBJ1-6, the V gene TRBV7-3; unclear D gene. Trimming cost V 4 bases and J 7 bases, with 8 bases left between them. The germline V gene has CDR1 SGHTA and CDR2 FQGTGA. CDR3 size: 13 residues. In nucleotides, the CDR3 is TGTGCCAGCAGCTCTCTCTTGAATTCACCCCTCCACTTT. Encoded protein: CASSSLLNSPLHF.

This clone was seen more than once but under ten times. The sample contains more than one DNA sequence encoding this CDR3. The chain uses TRBV24-1 and TRBJ2-7, with 8 nucleotides matching TRBD1. The J segment lost 2 bases and the V segment lost 10 bases, leaving 3 bases of the junction unmatched. This CDR3 is built from 12 residues. Germline V gene data show CDR1 as KGHDR and CDR2 as SFDVKD. DNA for the CDR3: TGTGCCACACAGGGGGGCACCTACGAGCAGTACTTC. Translated: CATQGGTYEQYF.

This clone was picked up one time. This rearrangement joins TRBV11-2 to TRBJ1-1; 7 bases are a match to TRBD1. Losses at the gene ends were 1 base for V and 1 base for J; bases not matched to a gene: 6. Germline CDR1 SGHAT, CDR2 FQNNGV. This CDR3 has 16 amino acids. CDR3 region: CASSLVMGQPNTEAFF. As DNA, the CDR3 is TGTGCCAGCAGCTTAGTCATGGGACAGCCGAACACTGAAGCTTTCTTT.